The 18 T cell receptor beta chains below come from one sample, sequenced in a study of blood T cell repertoires in COVID-19. The repertoire was sequenced with immunoSEQ multiplex PCR; TCRdb's copy has only in-frame clones and lacks some. Of around 250,000 clones listed, 84% are singletons. The sequenced sample consisted of PBMCs or T cells enriched from blood (not recorded which). These receptors were taken from a man aged 30 to 45 with acute COVID-19.

The V call is TRBV6-5, the J call TRBJ2-2, with D possibly being TRBD1 (6 bases). CDR3 length: 15 residues. The V and J ends lost 8 bases and 4 bases respectively, with 17 bases between them. CDR1 is MNHEY and CDR2 is SVGAGI in the germline V gene. The CDR3 spells CASARSQGITGELFF. The CDR3 coding sequence is TGTGCCAGCGCCCGGAGTCAGGGGATCACCGGGGAGCTGTTTTTT.

To note about this clone: Other DNA sequences of this sample code for an identical CDR3. The V gene is TRBV7-9, the J gene TRBJ2-3; 8 bases are shared with TRBD2. This CDR3 is 15 amino acids long. With 5 bases clipped from V and 0 bases from J, the junction kept 4 bases outside the gene matches. Germline loops: CDR1 SEHNR, CDR2 FQNEAQ (reference sequence). The CDR3 sequence is CASSPGTRSTDTQYF. In DNA, the CDR3 is TGTGCCAGCAGCCCCGGGACTAGAAGCACAGATACGCAGTATTTT.

J is TRBJ1-1 and V is TRBV11-2; D remains unclear. This CDR3 is 15 amino acids long. Looked up from germline, CDR1 is SGHAT and CDR2 is FQNNGV. The germline V and J ends were trimmed by 5 bases and 0 bases, with 13 bases remaining between them. The CDR3 region is CASSLRAGVNTEAFF. CDR3 in DNA: TGTGCCAGCAGCCTGAGAGCCGGGGTGAACACTGAAGCTTTCTTT.

The CDR3 is CASSLPDLLETQYF. CDR3 coding DNA: TGTGCCAGCAGTTTACCAGACTTGCTGGAGACCCAGTACTTC. The rearrangement joins TRBV28 to TRBJ2-5; D remains unclear. The V and J ends lost 2 bases and 5 bases respectively, with 12 bases between them. This CDR3 region has 14 residues. Germline V gives CDR1 MDHEN, CDR2 SYDVKM. Variable domain in full (rest from reference TRBV28 and TRBJ2-5): DVKVTQSSRYLVKRTGEKVFLECVQDMDHENMFWYRQDPGLGLRLIYFSYDVKMKEKGDIPEGYSVSREKKERFSLILESASTNQTSMYLCASSLPDLLETQYFGPGTRLLVL.

J is TRBJ2-1 and V is TRBV7-2, with 11 bases fitting TRBD2. V gave up 5 bases and J gave up 4 bases; unmatched junction bases: 7. Germline assignment: CDR1 SGHTA and CDR2 FQGNSA. The length of the CDR3 is 16 residues. CDR3 in DNA: TGTGCCAGCAGCCTGCAGGGACTAGCGGAATACAATGAGCAGTTCTTC. The encoded protein is CASSLQGLAEYNEQFF.

This chain connects TRBV10-2 to TRBJ1-2, with D possibly TRBD1 on 5 matching bases. The germline V gene has CDR1 WSHSY and CDR2 SAAADI. The CDR3 runs 13 residues. V was trimmed by 1 base and J by 4 bases, leaving 7 bases between them. In DNA form, the CDR3 reads TGCGCCAGCAGTGAGTGGGGCCCCTATGGCTACACCTTC. The encoded protein is CASSEWGPYGYTF.

V and J are TRBV3-1 (or the pseudogene TRBV3-2) and TRBJ2-7; 9 nucleotides line up with TRBD1. V was pared by 4 bases and J by 4 bases, with 8 bases of the junction left unmatched. Germline CDR1 is LGHDT and CDR2 is YNNKEL (reference sequence). The CDR3 covers 15 residues. Here the CDR3 DNA reads TGTGCCAGCAGCCCTCAACAGGGGGCTTTTTACGAGCAGTACGTC. Its translation is CASSPQQGAFYEQYV.

About this clone: The same CDR3 arises from other DNA sequences in this sample as well. The V and J genes are TRBV19 and TRBJ1-4; possibly TRBD1 for D (6 bases). V was trimmed by 3 bases and J by 2 bases, leaving 7 bases between them. CDR3 length: 14 amino acids. Germline-derived CDR1 and CDR2 are LNHDA and SQIVND (reference sequence). CDR3 sequence reads: CASSIGGTNEKLFF. CDR3 bases: TGTGCCAGTAGTATTGGGGGCACTAATGAAAAACTGTTTTTT.

The rearrangement uses TRBV7-9 and TRBJ2-5; TRBD2 matches at 10 bases. The CDR3 is made up of 15 amino acids. V gave up 1 base and J gave up 5 bases; unmatched junction bases: 4. Germline CDR1 SEHNR, CDR2 FQNEAQ (reference sequence). The CDR3 sequence is CASSLGTSGRETQYF. The CDR3 DNA reads as TGTGCCAGCAGCTTAGGGACTAGCGGTAGGGAGACCCAGTACTTC.

The rearrangement joins TRBV7-9 to TRBJ1-1; 7 bases align to TRBD1. Per germline, CDR1 SEHNR and CDR2 FQNEAQ (reference sequence). This CDR3 is built from 18 residues. V trimming: 3 bases; J trimming: 0 bases; junction bases outside the gene matches: 13. The CDR3 coding sequence is TGTGCCAGCAGCTTTCAGGCATCTGGCAGGGGGATGAACACTGAAGCTTTCTTT. It codes for CASSFQASGRGMNTEAFF. The whole variable domain, filled in from reference TRBV7-9 and TRBJ1-1, reads DTGVSQNPRHKITKRGQNVTFRCDPISEHNRLYWYRQTLGQGPEFLTYFQNEAQLEKSRLLSDRFSAERPKGSFSTLEIQRTEQGDSAMYLCASSFQASGRGMNTEAFFGQGTRLTVV.

V is TRBV29-1 and J is TRBJ1-2, with D hard to call. The length of the CDR3 is 10 residues. The V and J ends lost 5 bases and 6 bases respectively, with 7 bases between them. The germline V gene encodes CDR1 SQVTM and CDR2 ANQGSEA. CDR3 residues: CSVYIDGYTF. In DNA, the CDR3 is TGCAGCGTTTATATAGATGGCTACACCTTC.

The chain joins TRBV2 to TRBJ2-6; D ambiguous. Germline assignment: CDR1 SNHLY and CDR2 FYNNEI. The CDR3 runs to 15 residues. V was shortened by 2 bases and J by 0 bases, with 5 bases between the two germline ends. CDR3 region: CASSESSSGANVLTF. The CDR3 nucleotides are TGTGCCAGCAGTGAATCGTCCTCTGGGGCCAACGTCCTGACTTTC.

The chain uses TRBV19 and TRBJ2-3; D perhaps matches TRBD2 (6 bases). CDR3 length: 18 residues. Per the germline V gene, CDR1 is LNHDA and CDR2 is SQIVND (reference sequence). V was shortened by 0 bases and J by 4 bases, with 20 bases between the two germline ends. CDR3 in DNA: TGTGCCAGTAGTATAGAGCGCCTCCGGGACTCCCGGGCAGATACGCAGTATTTT. Translated: CASSIERLRDSRADTQYF.

The V call is TRBV3-1 (or the pseudogene TRBV3-2), the J call TRBJ2-2, with D possibly matching TRBD2 (6 bases). CDR3 length: 15 amino acids. Looked up from germline, CDR1 is LGHDT and CDR2 is YNNKEL (reference sequence). With 4 bases removed from V and 5 bases from J, the gap between germline ends came to 14 bases. Here the CDR3 reads CASSRRLGGTGELFF. The CDR3 DNA reads as TGTGCCAGCAGCCGGAGGCTGGGAGGTACCGGGGAGCTGTTTTTT.

The chain recombines TRBV10-1 with TRBJ1-1; D ambiguous. The CDR3 has 14 residues. From germline, CDR1 is WNHNN and CDR2 SYGVQD (reference sequence). V gave up 5 bases and J gave up 1 base, with 11 bases separating them. The CDR3 DNA is TGCGCCAGCAGTTCATCGGGGAAGAACACTGAAGCTTTCTTT. Translated: CASSSSGKNTEAFF.

CDR3: CASSDLRQGFGNTIYF. CDR3 DNA sequence: TGTGCCAGCAGCGACCTGCGACAGGGCTTCGGAAACACCATATATTTT. The chain employs TRBV11-3 and TRBJ1-3, with 7 bases lining up with TRBD1. This CDR3 has 16 amino acids. Trimming cost V 5 bases and J 4 bases; bases outside gene matches: 11. The V gene's germline CDR1 is SGHNT and CDR2 YENEEA.

This clone was seen a handful of times. The chain carries TRBV5-1 and TRBJ1-1, with 7 bases identical to TRBD1. There are 15 residues in the CDR3. In germline, CDR1 is SGHRS, CDR2 YFSETQ. The J segment lost 9 bases and the V segment lost 0 bases, leaving 11 bases of the junction unmatched. The CDR3 DNA reads TGCGCCAGCAGCTTGGAGGTACGGGACAGTCCAAAAGCTTTCTTT. Protein: CASSLEVRDSPKAFF.

J is TRBJ1-1 and V is TRBV10-2; 7 bases are shared with TRBD1. Per the germline V gene, CDR1 is WSHSY and CDR2 is SAAADI. There are 14 residues in the CDR3. V shed 9 bases and J 5 bases; nucleotides not matched to a gene: 12. CDR3 in amino acids: CASGSTGAGTEAFF. The CDR3 nucleotides are TGCGCCAGTGGGTCCACAGGGGCGGGTACTGAAGCTTTCTTT.